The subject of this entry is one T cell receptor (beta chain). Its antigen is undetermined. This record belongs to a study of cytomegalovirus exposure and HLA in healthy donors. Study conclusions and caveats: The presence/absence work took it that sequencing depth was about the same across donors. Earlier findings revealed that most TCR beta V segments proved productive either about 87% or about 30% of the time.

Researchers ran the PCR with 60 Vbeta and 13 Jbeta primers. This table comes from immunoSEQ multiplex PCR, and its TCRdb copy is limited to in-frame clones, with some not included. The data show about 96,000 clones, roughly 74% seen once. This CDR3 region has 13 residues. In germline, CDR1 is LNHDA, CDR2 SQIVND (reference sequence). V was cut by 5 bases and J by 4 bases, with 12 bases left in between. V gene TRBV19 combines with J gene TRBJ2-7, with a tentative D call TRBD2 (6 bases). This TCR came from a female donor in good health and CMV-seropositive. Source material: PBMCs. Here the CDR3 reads CASSYGGGYEQYF. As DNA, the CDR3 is TGTGCCAGTAGTTACGGGGGTGGATACGAGCAGTACTTC.